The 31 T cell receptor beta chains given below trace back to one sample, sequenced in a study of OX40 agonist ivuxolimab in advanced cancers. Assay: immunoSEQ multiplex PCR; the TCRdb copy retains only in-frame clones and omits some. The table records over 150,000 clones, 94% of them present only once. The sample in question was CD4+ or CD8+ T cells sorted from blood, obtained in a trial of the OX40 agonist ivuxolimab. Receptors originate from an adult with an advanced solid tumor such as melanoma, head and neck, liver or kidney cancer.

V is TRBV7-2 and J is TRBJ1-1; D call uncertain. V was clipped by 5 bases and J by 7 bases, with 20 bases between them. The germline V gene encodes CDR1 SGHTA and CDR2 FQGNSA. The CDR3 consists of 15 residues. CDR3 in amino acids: CASSPRGPGEGEAFF. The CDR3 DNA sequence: TGTGCCAGCAGCCCTAGAGGCCCCGGGGAAGGTGAAGCTTTCTTT.

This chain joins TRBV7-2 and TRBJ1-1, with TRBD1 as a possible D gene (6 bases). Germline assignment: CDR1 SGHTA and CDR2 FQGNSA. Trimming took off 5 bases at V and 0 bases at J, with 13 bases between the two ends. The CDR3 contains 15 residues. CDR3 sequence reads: CASSAQGLMNTEAFF. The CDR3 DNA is TGTGCCAGCAGCGCGCAGGGGCTCATGAACACTGAAGCTTTCTTT.

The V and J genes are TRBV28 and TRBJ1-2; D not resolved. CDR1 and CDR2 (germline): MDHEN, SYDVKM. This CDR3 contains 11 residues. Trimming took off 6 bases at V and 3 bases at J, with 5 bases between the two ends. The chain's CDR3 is CASSWDYGYTF. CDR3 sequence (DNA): TGTGCCAGCAGCTGGGACTATGGCTACACCTTC.

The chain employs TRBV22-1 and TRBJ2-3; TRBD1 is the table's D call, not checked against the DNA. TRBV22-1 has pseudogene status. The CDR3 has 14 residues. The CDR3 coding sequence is TGTCCTGGGAGCGCTCTGGCATGCACAGATACGCAGTATTTT. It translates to CPGSALACTDTQYF.

CDR3 sequence reads: CASSPPAGSYGYTF. CDR3 in DNA: TGTGCCAGCTCACCACCGGCGGGGAGCTATGGCTACACCTTC. V gene TRBV18 combines with J gene TRBJ1-2; D remains ambiguous. Germline V gene lookup returns CDR1 KGHSH and CDR2 LQKENI. The CDR3 is 14 residues long. The V and J ends lost 0 bases and 4 bases respectively, with 9 bases between them. The variable domain in full, with the rest retrieved from reference TRBV18 and TRBJ1-2, is NAGVMQNPRHLVRRRGQEARLRCSPMKGHSHVYWYRQLPEEGLKFMVYLQKENIIDESGMPKERFSAEFPKEGPSILRIQQVVRGDSAAYFCASSPPAGSYGYTFGSGTRLTVV.

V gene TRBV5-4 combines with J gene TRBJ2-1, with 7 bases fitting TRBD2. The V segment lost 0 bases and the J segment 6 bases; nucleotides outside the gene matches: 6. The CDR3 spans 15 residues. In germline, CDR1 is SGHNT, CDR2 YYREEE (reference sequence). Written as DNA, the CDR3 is TGTGCCAGCAGCTTGGCGAGCGGGGCGTCCAATGAGCAGTTCTTC. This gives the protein CASSLASGASNEQFF.

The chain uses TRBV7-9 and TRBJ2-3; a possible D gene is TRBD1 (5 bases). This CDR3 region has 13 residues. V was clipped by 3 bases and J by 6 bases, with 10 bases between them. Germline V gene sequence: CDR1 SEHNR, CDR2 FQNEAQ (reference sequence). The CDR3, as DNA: TGTGCCAGCAGCTTGGTGCAGGGTGATACGCAGTATTTT. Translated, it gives CASSLVQGDTQYF.

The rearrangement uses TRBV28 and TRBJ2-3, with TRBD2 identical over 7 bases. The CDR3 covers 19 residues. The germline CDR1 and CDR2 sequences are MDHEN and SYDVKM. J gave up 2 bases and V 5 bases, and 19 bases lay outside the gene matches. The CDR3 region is CASSPTSPVLARVTDTQYF. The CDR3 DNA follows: TGTGCCAGCAGTCCGACTAGTCCTGTACTAGCGCGGGTCACAGATACGCAGTATTTT.

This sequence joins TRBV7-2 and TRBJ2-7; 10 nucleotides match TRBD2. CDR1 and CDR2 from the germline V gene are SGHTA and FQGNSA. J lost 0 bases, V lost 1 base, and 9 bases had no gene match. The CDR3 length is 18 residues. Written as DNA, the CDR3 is TGTGCCAGCAGCTTAGTGGTTAGCGGGGGGCATAGCTCCTACGAGCAGTACTTC. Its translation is CASSLVVSGGHSSYEQYF.

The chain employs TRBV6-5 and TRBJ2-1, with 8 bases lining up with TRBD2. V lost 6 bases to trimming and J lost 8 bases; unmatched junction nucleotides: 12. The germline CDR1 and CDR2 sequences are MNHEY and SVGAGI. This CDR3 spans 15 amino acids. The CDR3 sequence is CASSRGLAGSYEQFF. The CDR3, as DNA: TGTGCCAGCAGCCGCGGACTAGCCGGGTCTTATGAGCAGTTCTTC.

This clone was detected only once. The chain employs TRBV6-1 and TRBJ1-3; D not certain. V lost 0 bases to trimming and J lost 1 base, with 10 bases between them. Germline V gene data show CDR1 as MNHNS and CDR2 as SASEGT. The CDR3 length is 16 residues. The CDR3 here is CASSEAGWSSGNTIYF. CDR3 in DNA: TGTGCCAGCAGTGAAGCCGGTTGGAGTTCTGGAAACACCATATATTTT.

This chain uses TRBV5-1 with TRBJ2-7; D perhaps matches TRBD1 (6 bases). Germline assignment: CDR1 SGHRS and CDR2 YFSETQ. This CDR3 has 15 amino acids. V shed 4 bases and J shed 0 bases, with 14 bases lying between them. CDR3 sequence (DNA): TGCGCCAGCAGCCCGGCGGTGACAGGCTCCTACGAGCAGTACTTC. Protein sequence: CASSPAVTGSYEQYF.

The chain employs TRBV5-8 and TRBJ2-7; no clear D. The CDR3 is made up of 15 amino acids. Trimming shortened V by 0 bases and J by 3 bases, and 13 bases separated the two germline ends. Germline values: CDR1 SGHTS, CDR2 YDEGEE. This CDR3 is CASSLGADSLYEQYF. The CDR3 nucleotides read TGTGCCAGCAGCTTGGGAGCCGATTCCCTCTACGAGCAGTACTTC.

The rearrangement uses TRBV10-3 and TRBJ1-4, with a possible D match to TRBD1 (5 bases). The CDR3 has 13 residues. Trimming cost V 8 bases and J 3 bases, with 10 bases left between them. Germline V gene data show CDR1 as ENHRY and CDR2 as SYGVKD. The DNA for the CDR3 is TGTGCCATCGCAGGGCAACCTAATGAAAAACTGTTTTTT. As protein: CAIAGQPNEKLFF.

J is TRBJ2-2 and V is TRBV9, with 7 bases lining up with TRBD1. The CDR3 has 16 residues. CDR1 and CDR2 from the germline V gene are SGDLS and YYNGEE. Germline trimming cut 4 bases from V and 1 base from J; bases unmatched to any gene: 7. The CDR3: CASSRGQIMNTGELFF. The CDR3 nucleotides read TGTGCCAGCAGCCGGGGACAGATAATGAACACCGGGGAGCTGTTTTTT.

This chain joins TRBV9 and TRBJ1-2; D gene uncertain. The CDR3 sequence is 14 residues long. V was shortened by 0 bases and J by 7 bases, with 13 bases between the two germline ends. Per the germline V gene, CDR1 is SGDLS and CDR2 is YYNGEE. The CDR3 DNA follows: TGTGCCAGCAGCGTAGCCAGCGGCCCTCTTGGCTACACCTTC. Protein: CASSVASGPLGYTF. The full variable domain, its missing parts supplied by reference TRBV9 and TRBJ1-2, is DSGVTQTPKHLITATGQRVTLRCSPRSGDLSVYWYQQSLDQGLQFLIQYYNGEERAKGNILERFSAQQFPDLHSELNLSSLELGDSALYFCASSVASGPLGYTFGSGTRLTVV.

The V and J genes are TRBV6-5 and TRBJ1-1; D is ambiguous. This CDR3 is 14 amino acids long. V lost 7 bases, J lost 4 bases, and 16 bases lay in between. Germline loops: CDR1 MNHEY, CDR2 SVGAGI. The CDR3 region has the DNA TGTGCCAGCATTCCGACGGGGAGTACCACTGAAGCTTTCTTT. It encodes CASIPTGSTTEAFF.

DNA for the CDR3: TGTGCCAGCAGCTTGGGCCTGATTAACTATGGCTACACCTTC. Its translation is CASSLGLINYGYTF. The rearrangement links TRBV5-6 to TRBJ1-2; the D is unclear. CDR1 SGHDT and CDR2 YYEEEE come from the germline V gene. This CDR3 contains 14 residues. Trimming left V 0 bases short and J 1 base short, with 7 bases between.

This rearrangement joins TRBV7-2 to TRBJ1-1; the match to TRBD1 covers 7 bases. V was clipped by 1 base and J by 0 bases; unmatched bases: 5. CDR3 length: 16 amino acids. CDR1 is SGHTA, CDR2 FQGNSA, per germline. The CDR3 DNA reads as TGTGCCAGCAGCTTAGGGACAGGTATTATGAACACTGAAGCTTTCTTT. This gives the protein CASSLGTGIMNTEAFF.

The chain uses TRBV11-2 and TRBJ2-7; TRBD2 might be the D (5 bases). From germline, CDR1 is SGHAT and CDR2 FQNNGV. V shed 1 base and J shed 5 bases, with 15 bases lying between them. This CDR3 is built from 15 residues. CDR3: CASSLGRLSPNEQYF. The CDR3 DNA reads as TGTGCCAGCAGCTTAGGGAGACTAAGCCCCAACGAGCAGTACTTC.

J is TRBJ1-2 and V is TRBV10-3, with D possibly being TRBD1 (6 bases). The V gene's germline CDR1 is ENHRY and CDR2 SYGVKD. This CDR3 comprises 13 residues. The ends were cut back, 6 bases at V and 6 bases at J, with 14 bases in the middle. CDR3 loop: CAIRPPGGHGYTF. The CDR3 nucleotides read TGTGCCATCAGGCCACCGGGGGGGCATGGCTACACCTTC.

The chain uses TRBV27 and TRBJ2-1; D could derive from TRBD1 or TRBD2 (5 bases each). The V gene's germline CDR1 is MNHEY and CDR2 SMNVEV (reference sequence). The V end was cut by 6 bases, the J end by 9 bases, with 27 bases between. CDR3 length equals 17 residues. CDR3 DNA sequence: TGTGCCAGCAGCCCAAGCCCCGGGACCCTTAGGGGTGGTGAGCAGTTCTTC. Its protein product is CASSPSPGTLRGGEQFF.

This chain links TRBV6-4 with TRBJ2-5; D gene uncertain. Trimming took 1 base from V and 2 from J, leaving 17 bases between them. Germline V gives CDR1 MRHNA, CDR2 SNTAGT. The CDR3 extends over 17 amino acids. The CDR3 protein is CASSDCRTGGAQETQYF. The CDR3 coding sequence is TGTGCCAGCAGTGACTGTAGGACGGGCGGAGCGCAAGAGACCCAGTACTTC.

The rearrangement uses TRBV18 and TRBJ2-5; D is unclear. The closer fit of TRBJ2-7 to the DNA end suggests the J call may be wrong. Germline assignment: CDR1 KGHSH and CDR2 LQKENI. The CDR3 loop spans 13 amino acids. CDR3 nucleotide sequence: TGTGCCAGCTCACTAAGACTCGGAATCGAGCAGTACTTC. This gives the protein CASSLRLGIEQYF.

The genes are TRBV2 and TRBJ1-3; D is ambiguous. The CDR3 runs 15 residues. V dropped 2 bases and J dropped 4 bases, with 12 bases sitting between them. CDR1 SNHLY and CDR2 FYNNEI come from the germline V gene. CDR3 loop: CASSEKKVFGNTIYF. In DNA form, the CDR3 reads TGTGCCAGCAGTGAAAAGAAGGTTTTCGGAAACACCATATATTTT. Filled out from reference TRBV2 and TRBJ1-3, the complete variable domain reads EPEVTQTPSHQVTQMGQEVILRCVPISNHLYFYWYRQILGQKVEFLVSFYNNEISEKSEIFDDQFSVERPDGSNFTLKIRSTKLEDSAMYFCASSEKKVFGNTIYFGEGSWLTVV.

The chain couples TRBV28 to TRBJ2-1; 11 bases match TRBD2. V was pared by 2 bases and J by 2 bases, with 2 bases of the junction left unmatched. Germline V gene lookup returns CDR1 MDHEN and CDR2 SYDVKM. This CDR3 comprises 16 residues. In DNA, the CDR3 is TGTGCCAGCAGTTTAGGGACTAGCGGACCCTACAATGAGCAGTTCTTC. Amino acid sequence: CASSLGTSGPYNEQFF.

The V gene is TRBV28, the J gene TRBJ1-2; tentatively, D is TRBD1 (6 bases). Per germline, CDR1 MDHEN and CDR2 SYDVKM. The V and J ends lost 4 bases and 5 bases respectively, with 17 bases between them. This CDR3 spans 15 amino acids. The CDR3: CASSSVDRTLYGYTF. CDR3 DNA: TGTGCCAGCAGTTCGGTTGACAGGACCCTATATGGCTACACCTTC.

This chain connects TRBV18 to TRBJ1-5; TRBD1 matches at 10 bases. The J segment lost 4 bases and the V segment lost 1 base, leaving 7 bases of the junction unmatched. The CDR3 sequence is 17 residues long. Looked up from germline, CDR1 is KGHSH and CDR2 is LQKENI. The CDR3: CASSPQGQGVGNQPQHF. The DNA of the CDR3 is TGTGCCAGCTCACCACAAGGACAGGGGGTGGGAAATCAGCCCCAGCATTTT. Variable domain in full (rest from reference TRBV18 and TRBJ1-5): NAGVMQNPRHLVRRRGQEARLRCSPMKGHSHVYWYRQLPEEGLKFMVYLQKENIIDESGMPKERFSAEFPKEGPSILRIQQVVRGDSAAYFCASSPQGQGVGNQPQHFGDGTRLSIL.

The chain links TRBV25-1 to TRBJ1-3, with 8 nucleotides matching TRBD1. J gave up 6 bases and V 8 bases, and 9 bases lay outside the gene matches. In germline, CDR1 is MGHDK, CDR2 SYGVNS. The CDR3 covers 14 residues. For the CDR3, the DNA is TGTGCCAGCCGCGACAGGGGAGCGGCAAACACCATATATTTT. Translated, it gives CASRDRGAANTIYF.

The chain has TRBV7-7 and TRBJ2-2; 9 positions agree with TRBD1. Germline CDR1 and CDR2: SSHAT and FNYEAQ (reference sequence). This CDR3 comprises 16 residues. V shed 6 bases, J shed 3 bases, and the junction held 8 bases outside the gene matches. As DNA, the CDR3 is TGTGCCAGCAGGAAAATGGGACAGGGCGACACCGGGGAGCTGTTTTTT. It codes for CASRKMGQGDTGELFF. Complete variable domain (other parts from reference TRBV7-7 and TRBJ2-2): GAGVSQSPRYKVTKRGQDVTLRCDPISSHATLYWYQQALGQGPEFLTYFNYEAQPDKSGLPSDRFSAERPEGSISTLTIQRTEQRDSAMYRCASRKMGQGDTGELFFGEGSRLTVL.

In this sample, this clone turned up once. CDR3 DNA sequence: TGTGCCAGCAGTTTTGGTTCCAGGGCAGGGGAGACCCAGTACTTC. Amino acids: CASSFGSRAGETQYF. The chain couples TRBV28 to TRBJ2-5; D perhaps matches TRBD1 (5 bases). The CDR3 loop spans 15 amino acids. The germline V gene has CDR1 MDHEN and CDR2 SYDVKM. Trimming shortened V by 3 bases and J by 5 bases, and 16 bases separated the two germline ends. Filled out from reference TRBV28 and TRBJ2-5, the complete variable domain reads DVKVTQSSRYLVKRTGEKVFLECVQDMDHENMFWYRQDPGLGLRLIYFSYDVKMKEKGDIPEGYSVSREKKERFSLILESASTNQTSMYLCASSFGSRAGETQYFGPGTRLLVL.